The sequence of this T cell receptor (beta chain) was determined in a study of blood T cell repertoires in COVID-19. Looking at the study overall: Symptom resolution, clearance, or two negative PCRs marked the recovered donors of Cohort 3. Donors in the United States, Italy and Spain gave samples during acute or convalescent COVID-19.

This clone was detected once. In the original workflow: Using reference gene primer amplification, nucleated cell counts were estimated. Here immunoSEQ multiplex PCR was the method, and the copy in TCRdb shows in-frame clones only, minus some. V and J calls and clone size are as listed in that table; D and trimming were resolved from the DNA. Found here are 250,000 to 300,000 clones, 88% of them singletons; the top ten hold approximately 2%. This CDR3 has 19 residues. Looked up from germline, CDR1 is MNHEY and CDR2 is SVGEGT. Germline trimming cut 0 bases from V and 1 base from J; bases unmatched to any gene: 12.

Input material: PBMCs or T cells enriched from blood (not recorded which). V usage is TRBV6-2 or TRBV6-3 and J usage is TRBJ2-5, with 9 bases identical to TRBD2. This TCR derives from a woman aged 55-70 years in a cohort exposed to, infected with or recovered from COVID-19 (not recorded which). CDR3 sequence: CASSYSRGSGSGPQETQYF. CDR3 nucleotides: TGTGCCAGCAGTTACTCGAGGGGTAGCGGGAGCGGACCCCAAGAGACCCAGTACTTC.